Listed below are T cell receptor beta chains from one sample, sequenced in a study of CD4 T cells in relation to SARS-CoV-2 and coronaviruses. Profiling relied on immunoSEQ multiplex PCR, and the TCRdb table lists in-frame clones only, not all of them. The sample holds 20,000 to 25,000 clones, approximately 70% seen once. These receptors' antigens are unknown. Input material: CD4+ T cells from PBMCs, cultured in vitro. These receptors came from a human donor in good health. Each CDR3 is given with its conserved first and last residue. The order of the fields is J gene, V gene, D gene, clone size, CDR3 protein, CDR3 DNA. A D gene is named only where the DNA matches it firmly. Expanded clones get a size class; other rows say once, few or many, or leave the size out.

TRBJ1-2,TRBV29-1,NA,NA,CSVPENDANYGYTF,TGCAGCGTTCCCGAAAACGATGCTAACTATGGCTACACCTTC
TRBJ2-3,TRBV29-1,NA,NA,CSVSGTITDTQYF,TGCAGCGTTTCCGGGACAATTACAGATACGCAGTATTTT
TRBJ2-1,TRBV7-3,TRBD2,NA,CASSPRGLAGVSSNNEQFF,TGTGCCAGCAGCCCCCGGGGACTAGCGGGAGTTTCGAGTAACAATGAGCAGTTCTTC
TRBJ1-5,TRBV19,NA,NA,CASSPVSNQPQHF,TGTGCCAGTAGTCCGGTGAGCAATCAGCCCCAGCATTTT
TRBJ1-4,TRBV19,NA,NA,CASSVLQGQDEKLFF,TGTGCCAGTAGTGTATTACAGGGTCAGGATGAAAAACTGTTTTTT
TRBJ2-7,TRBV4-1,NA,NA,CASSPRDTYYEQYF,TGCGCCAGCAGCCCCCGGGACACATACTACGAGCAGTACTTC
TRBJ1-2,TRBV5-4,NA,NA,CASSLGQLKAYGYTF,TGTGCCAGCAGCTTGGGACAGCTTAAAGCCTATGGCTACACCTTC
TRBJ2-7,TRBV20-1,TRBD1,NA,CSASLRTGGYEQYF,TGCAGTGCTAGTTTAAGAACAGGGGGCTACGAGCAGTACTTC
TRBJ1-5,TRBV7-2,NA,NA,CASTMGGQPQHF,TGTGCCAGCACCATGGGGGGTCAGCCCCAGCATTTT
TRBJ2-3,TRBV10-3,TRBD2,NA,CATGGDWASRTQYF,TGTGCCACGGGGGGAGACTGGGCGTCCCGTACGCAGTATTTT
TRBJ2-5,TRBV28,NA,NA,CASSPGLYQETQYF,TGTGCCAGCAGTCCGGGTCTGTACCAAGAGACCCAGTACTTC
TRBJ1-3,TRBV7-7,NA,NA,CASSLDRGNTIYF,TGTGCCAGCAGCTTAGACAGAGGAAACACCATATATTTT
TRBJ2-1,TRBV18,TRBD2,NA,CASSPQDGLANPNEQFF,TGTGCCAGCTCCCCTCAAGATGGACTAGCGAACCCCAATGAGCAGTTCTTC
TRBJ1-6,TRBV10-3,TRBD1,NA,CAISAGQGRSPLHF,TGTGCCATCAGTGCGGGACAGGGAAGGTCACCCCTCCACTTT
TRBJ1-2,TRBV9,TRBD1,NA,CASSVQGGYGYTF,TGTGCCAGCAGCGTACAGGGGGGGTATGGCTACACCTTC
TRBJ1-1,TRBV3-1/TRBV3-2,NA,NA,CASSQVNEAFF,TGTGCCAGCAGCCAAGTCAATGAAGCTTTCTTT
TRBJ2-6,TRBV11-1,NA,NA,CASSLDPSGANVLTF,TGTGCCAGCAGCTTAGACCCCTCTGGGGCCAACGTCCTGACTTTC
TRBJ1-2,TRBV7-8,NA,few,CASSFLGGGRYGYTF,TGTGCCAGCAGCTTCTTAGGGGGGGGAAGATATGGCTACACCTTC
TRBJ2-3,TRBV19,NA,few,CASSRTAGQPDTQYF,TGTGCCAGTAGCAGAACCGCCGGACAGCCCGATACGCAGTATTTT
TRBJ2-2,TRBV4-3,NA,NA,CASSQAPAPGLNTGELFF,TGCGCCAGCAGCCAAGCGCCAGCCCCAGGATTGAACACCGGGGAGCTGTTTTTT
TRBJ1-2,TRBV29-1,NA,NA,CSVDFSGPYGYTF,TGCAGCGTTGATTTCTCGGGTCCCTATGGCTACACCTTC
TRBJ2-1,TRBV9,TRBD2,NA,CASSVGGRGSFNEQFF,TGTGCCAGCAGCGTAGGGGGGAGGGGCAGCTTCAATGAGCAGTTCTTC
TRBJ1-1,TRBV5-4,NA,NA,CASSLDKNTEAFF,TGTGCCAGCAGCTTAGACAAAAACACTGAAGCTTTCTTT
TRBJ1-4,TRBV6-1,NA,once,CASSEAHNEKLFF,TGTGCCAGCAGTGAAGCCCATAATGAAAAACTGTTTTTT
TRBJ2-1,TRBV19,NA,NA,CASSIGGTGFYNEQFF,TGTGCCAGTAGTATAGGTGGGACTGGTTTCTACAATGAGCAGTTCTTC
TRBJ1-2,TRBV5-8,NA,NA,CASSLRGYGYTF,TGTGCCAGCAGCTTGCGGGGTTATGGCTACACCTTC
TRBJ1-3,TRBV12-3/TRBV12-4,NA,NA,CASRRTGNTIYF,TGTGCCAGCAGGCGCACTGGAAACACCATATATTTT
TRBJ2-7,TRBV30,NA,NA,CAWSALNEQYF,TGTGCCTGGAGTGCCCTTAACGAGCAGTACTTC
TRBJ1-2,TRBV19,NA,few,CATKRTARYLGDYGYTF,TGTGCCACCAAAAGGACAGCCCGATACCTAGGAGACTATGGCTACACCTTC
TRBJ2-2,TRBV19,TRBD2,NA,CASSTGRVGELFF,TGTGCCAGTAGTACAGGGAGGGTCGGGGAGCTGTTTTTT
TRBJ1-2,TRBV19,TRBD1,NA,CASSRDRGNYGYTF,TGTGCCAGTAGTAGGGACAGAGGGAACTATGGCTACACCTTC
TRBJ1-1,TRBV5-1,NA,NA,CASSSRGVNTEAFF,TGCGCCAGCAGCTCGCGGGGCGTGAACACTGAAGCTTTCTTT
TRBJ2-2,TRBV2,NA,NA,CASSDFLRGTGELFF,TGTGCCAGCAGTGACTTTTTGCGGGGCACCGGGGAGCTGTTTTTT
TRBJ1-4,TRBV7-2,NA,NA,CASSPHGTRLEKLFF,TGTGCCAGCAGTCCACACGGGACACGTCTAGAGAAACTGTTTTTT
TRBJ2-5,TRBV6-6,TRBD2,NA,CASTGGYQETQYF,TGTGCCAGCACGGGGGGTTACCAAGAGACCCAGTACTTC
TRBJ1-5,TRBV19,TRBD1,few,CASSGTRGGAGNQPQHF,TGTGCCAGTAGTGGGACAAGAGGGGGCGCGGGCAATCAGCCCCAGCATTTT
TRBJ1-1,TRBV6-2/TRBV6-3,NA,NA,CASSPQTGSREAFF,TGTGCCAGCAGCCCCCAAACAGGGAGCCGAGAAGCTTTCTTT
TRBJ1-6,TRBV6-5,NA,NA,CASSRREDSPLHF,TGTGCCAGCAGTCGGCGGGAGGATTCACCCCTCCACTTT
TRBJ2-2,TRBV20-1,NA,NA,CSAASAGELFF,TGCAGTGCTGCATCAGCCGGGGAGCTGTTTTTT
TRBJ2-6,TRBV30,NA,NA,CAWAYQPGANSGANVLTF,TGTGCCTGGGCGTACCAACCGGGCGCGAACTCTGGGGCCAACGTCCTGACTTTC
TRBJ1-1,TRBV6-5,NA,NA,CASTGRGRGNTEAFF,TGTGCCAGCACCGGACGGGGGCGCGGGAACACTGAAGCTTTCTTT